This T cell receptor beta chain was obtained from a study of beta chain features in type 1 diabetes. The study's findings and limits: Within the patient group, naive, central memory and Treg TCRB repertoires appeared more similar to each other than within healthy donors.

This clone has a handful of counts. Its antigen is undetermined. This CDR3 has 11 amino acids. V was pared by 6 bases and J by 4 bases, with 6 bases between. Germline CDR1 MGHDK, CDR2 SYGVNS. Reverse transcription of all isolated RNA meant that expressed TCRB transcripts were sequenced. TCRdb's table, derived via immunoSEQ multiplex PCR, lists solely in-frame clones and lacks some. In the table there are 310,000 or so clones, around 10% of which are singletons. The V gene is TRBV25-1, the J gene TRBJ1-1, with D tentatively TRBD1 (6 bases). The material sequenced was naive CD4+ T cells from blood. The clonotype comes from a woman in her twenties or thirties in good health. The CDR3 sequence is CASRTGTEAFF. For the CDR3, the DNA is TGTGCCAGCAGGACAGGCACTGAAGCTTTCTTT.